This T cell receptor beta chain was retrieved from a study of identical twins. V lost 6 bases and J 1 base, leaving 30 bases between the germline ends. Germline CDR1 MGHRA, CDR2 YSYEKL. The CDR3 covers 20 residues. Using its own MiXCR run on the 5' RACE reads, TCRdb lists one record per CDR3 protein. The sample has approximately 890,000 distinct CDR3 sequences, roughly an eighth seen once; the top ten hold roughly 1.6%. The sample holds many counts of this clonotype. These data also formed part of another study, on yellow fever vaccine responses in identical twins.

The rearrangement joins TRBV4-1 to TRBJ1-2; TRBD1 might be the D (6 bases). The receptor was isolated from a woman under 30 in good health. Material: PBMCs. Here the CDR3 reads CASRLRDKKTNDGLNYGYTF. In DNA, the CDR3 is TGCGCCAGCAGGCTCCGGGACAAAAAGACTAACGACGGCCTTAACTATGGCTACACCTTC.